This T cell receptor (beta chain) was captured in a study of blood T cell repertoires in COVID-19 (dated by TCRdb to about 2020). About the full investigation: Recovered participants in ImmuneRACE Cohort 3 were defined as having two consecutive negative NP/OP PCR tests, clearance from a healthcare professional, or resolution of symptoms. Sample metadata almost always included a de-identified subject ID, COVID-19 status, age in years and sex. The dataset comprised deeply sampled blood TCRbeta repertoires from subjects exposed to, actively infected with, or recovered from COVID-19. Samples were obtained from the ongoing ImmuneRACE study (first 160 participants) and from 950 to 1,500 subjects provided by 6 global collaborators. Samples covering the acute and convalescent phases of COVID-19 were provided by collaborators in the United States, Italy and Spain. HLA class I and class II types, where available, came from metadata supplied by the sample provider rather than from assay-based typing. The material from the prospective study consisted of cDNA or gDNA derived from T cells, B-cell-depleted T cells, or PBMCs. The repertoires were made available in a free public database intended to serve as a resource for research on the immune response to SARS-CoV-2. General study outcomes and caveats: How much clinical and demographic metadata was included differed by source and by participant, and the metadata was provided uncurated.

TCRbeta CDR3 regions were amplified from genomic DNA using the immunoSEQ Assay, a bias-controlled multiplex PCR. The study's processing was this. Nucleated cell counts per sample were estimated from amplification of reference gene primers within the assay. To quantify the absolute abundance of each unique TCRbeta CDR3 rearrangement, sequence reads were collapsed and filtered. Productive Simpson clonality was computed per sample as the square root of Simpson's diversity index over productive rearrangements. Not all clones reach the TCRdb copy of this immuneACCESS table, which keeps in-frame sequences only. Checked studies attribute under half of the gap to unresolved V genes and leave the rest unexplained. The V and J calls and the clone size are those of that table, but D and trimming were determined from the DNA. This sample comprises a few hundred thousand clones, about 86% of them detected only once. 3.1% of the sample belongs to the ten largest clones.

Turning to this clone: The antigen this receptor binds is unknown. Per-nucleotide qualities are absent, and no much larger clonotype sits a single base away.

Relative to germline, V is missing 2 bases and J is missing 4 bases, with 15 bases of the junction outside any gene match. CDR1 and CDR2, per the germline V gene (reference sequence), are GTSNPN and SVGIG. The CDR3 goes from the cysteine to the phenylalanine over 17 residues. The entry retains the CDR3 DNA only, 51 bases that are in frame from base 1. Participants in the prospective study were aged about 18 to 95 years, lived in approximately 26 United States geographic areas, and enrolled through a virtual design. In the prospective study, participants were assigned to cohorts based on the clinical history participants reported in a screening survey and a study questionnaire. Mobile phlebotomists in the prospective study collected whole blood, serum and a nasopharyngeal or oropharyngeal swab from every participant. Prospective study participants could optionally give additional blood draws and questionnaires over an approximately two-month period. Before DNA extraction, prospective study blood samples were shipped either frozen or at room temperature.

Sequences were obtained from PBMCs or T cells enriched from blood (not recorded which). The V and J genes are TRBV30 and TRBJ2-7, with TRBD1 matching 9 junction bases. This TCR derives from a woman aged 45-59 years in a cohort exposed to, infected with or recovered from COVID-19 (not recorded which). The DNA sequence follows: TGTGCCTGGAGTTCAAATCCTCCGGGACAGGGTGTTTACGAGCAGTACTTC. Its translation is CAWSSNPPGQGVYEQYF. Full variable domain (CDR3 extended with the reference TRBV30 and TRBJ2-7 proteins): SQTIHQWPATLVQPVGSPLSLECTVEGTSNPNLYWYRQAAGRGLQLLFYSVGIGQISSEVPQNLSASRPQDRQFILSSKKLLLSDSGFYLCAWSSNPPGQGVYEQYFGPGTRLTVT.